The next 6 T cell receptor beta chains were all read from a single sample in a study of breast tumors, draining lymph nodes, adjacent tissues. TCRdb re-derived calls from the multiplex PCR reads in MiXCR, one entry per CDR3 protein. The data show over 20,000 distinct CDR3 sequences, with roughly 20% seen just once and 13% held by the top ten. Sequenced: breast tumor tissue. All receptors derive from a female donor with breast cancer. Some clones in this sample may be carry-over from other donors' samples.

This rearrangement joins TRBV3-1 to TRBJ1-3; D unclear. The CDR3 extends over 14 amino acids. Germline lookup yields CDR1 LGHDT and CDR2 YNNKEL (reference sequence). V was trimmed by 1 base and J by 4 bases, leaving 8 bases between them. CDR3 sequence: CASSQGARGNTIYF. As DNA, the CDR3 is TGTGCCAGCAGCCAAGGGGCCCGCGGAAACACCATATATTTT.

This clonotype was detected ten times or more. This chain connects TRBV20-1 to TRBJ2-3, with 8 bases identical to TRBD1. The CDR3 runs 14 residues. CDR1 and CDR2 (germline): DFQATT, SNEGSKA (reference sequence). For the CDR3, the DNA is TGCAGGCCATCAGGGGGCAGCGGGACAGATACGCAGTATTTT. Protein sequence: CRPSGGSGTDTQYF.

This clonotype occurred a few times. J is TRBJ2-4 and V is TRBV6-5, with unresolved D. The CDR3 sequence is 16 residues long. Germline V gene sequence: CDR1 MNHEY, CDR2 SVGAGI. Trimming cost V 6 bases and J 0 bases, with 15 bases left between them. The CDR3 sequence: CASSPRAGLAKNIQYF. CDR3 sequence (DNA): TGTGCCAGCAGCCCTCGGGCCGGCCTAGCCAAAAACATTCAGTACTTC.

There are many counts of this clonotype. The chain combines TRBV6-6 with TRBJ2-1; D is uncertain. Germline CDR1 reads MNHNY; CDR2 reads SVGAGI (reference sequence). The CDR3 contains 13 residues. V was pared by 2 bases and J by 5 bases, with 7 bases between. The CDR3 region has the DNA TGTGCCAGCAGTTACCGTGCGCACAATGAGCAGTTCTTC. As protein: CASSYRAHNEQFF.

This clonotype was counted at least ten times. The chain uses TRBV20-1 and TRBJ2-7; TRBD2 agrees at 8 bases. The V gene end was trimmed by 3 bases and the J gene end by 1 base; junction bases not matched to a gene: 8. The CDR3 runs to 15 residues. The germline gives CDR1 DFQATT, CDR2 SNEGSKA (reference sequence). The CDR3: CSASRGLELSYEQYF. The CDR3 region has the DNA TGCAGTGCTAGTAGGGGACTAGAACTTTCCTACGAGCAGTACTTC.

This clonotype was picked up one time. Germline is not matched at one junction end, which may reflect a read error. The chain recombines TRBV15 with TRBJ1-3, with D unclear. From germline, CDR1 is LNHNV and CDR2 YYDKDF (reference sequence). The CDR3 loop spans 15 amino acids. The CDR3: CATSGEGLNGDTIYF. The CDR3 DNA sequence: TGTGCCACCAGCGGAGAAGGATTGAACGGAGACACCATATATTTT.